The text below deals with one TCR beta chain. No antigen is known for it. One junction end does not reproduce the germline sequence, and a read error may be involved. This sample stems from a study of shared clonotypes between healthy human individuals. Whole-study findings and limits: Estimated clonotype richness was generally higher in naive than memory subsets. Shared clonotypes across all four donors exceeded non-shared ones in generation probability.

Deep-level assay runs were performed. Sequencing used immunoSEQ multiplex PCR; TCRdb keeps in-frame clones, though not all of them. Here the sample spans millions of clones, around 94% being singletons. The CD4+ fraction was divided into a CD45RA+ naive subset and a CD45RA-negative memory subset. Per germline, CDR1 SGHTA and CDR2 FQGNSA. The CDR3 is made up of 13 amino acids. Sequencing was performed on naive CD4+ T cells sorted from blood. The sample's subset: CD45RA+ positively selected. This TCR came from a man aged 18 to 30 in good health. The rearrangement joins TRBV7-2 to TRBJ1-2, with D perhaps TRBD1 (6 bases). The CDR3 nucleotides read TGCGCCAGCAGCCAAACCCGGGACACCAGCTACACCTTC. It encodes CASSQTRDTSYTF.